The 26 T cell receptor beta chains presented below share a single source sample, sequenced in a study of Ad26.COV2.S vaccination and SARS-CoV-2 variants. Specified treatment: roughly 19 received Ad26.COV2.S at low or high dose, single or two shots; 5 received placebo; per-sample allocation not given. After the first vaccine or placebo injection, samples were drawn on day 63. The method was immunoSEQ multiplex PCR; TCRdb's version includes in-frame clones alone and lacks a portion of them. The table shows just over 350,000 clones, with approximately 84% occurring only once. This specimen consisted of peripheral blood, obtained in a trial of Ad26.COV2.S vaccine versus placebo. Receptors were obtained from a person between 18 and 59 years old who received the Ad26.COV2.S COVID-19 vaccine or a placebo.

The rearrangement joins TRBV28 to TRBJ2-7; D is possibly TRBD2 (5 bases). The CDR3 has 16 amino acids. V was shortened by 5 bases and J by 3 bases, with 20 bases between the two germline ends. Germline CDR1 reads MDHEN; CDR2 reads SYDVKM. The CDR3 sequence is CASSGISSAEFYEQYF. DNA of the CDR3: TGTGCCAGCAGTGGAATCTCCTCAGCGGAGTTCTACGAGCAGTACTTC.

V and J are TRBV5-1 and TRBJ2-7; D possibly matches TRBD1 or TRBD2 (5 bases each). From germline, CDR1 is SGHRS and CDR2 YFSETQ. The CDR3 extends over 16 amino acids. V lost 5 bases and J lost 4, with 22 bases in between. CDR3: CASSPNMGPTKYEQYF. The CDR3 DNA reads TGCGCCAGCAGTCCTAACATGGGACCGACTAAATACGAGCAGTACTTC.

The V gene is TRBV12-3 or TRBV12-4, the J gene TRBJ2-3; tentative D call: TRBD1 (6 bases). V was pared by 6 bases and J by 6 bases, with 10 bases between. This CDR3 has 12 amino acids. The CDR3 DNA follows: TGTGCCAGCAGGGGGGCCGGGGATACGCAGTATTTT. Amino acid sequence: CASRGAGDTQYF.

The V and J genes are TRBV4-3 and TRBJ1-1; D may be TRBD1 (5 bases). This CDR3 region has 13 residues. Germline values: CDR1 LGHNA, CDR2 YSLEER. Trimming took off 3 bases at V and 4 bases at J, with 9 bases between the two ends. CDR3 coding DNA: TGCGCCAGCAGCCATACAGGTGGCACTGAAGCTTTCTTT. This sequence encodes CASSHTGGTEAFF.

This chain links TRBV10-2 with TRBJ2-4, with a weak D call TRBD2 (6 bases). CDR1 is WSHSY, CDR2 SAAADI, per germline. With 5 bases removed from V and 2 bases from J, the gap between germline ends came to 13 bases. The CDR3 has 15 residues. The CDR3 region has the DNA TGCGCCAGCAGTTATGACGGGAGTACCAAAAACATTCAGTACTTC. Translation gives CASSYDGSTKNIQYF.

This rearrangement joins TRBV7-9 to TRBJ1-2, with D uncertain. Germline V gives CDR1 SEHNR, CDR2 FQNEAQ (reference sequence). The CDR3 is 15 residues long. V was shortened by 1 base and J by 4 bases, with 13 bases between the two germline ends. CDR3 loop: CASSLDFRPTYGYTF. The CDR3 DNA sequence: TGTGCCAGCAGCTTAGATTTCAGGCCGACCTATGGCTACACCTTC.

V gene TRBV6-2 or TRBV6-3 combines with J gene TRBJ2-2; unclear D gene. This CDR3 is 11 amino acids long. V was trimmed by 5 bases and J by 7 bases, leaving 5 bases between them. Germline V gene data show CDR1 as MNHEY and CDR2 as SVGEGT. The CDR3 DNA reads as TGTGCCAGCAGTAATTTCGGGGAGCTGTTTTTT. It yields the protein CASSNFGELFF.

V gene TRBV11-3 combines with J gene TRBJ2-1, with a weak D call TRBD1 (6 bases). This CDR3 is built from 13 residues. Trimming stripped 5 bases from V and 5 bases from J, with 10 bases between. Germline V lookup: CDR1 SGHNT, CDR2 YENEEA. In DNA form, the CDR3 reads TGTGCCAGCAGCCCCGGACAGAACAATGAGCAGTTCTTC. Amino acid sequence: CASSPGQNNEQFF.

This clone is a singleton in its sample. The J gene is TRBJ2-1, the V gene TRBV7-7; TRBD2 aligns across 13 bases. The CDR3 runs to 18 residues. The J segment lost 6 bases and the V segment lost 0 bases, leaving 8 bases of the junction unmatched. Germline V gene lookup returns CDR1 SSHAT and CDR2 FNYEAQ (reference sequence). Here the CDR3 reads CASSLALTSGRPINEQFF. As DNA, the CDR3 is TGTGCCAGCAGCTTAGCTCTGACTAGCGGGAGGCCTATCAATGAGCAGTTCTTC.

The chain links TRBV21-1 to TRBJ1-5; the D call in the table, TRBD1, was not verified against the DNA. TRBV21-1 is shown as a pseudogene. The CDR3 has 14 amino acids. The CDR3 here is CASSKDRGRQPQHF. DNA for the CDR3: TGTGCCAGCAGCAAGGACAGGGGGCGTCAGCCCCAGCATTTT.

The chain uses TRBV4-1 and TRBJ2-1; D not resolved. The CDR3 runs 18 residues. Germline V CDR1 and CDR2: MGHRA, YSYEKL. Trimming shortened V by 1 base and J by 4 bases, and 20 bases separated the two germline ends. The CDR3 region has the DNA TGCGCCAGCAGCCAAGGGCGGTTAAACCAAATAGATTACAATGAGCAGTTCTTC. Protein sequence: CASSQGRLNQIDYNEQFF.

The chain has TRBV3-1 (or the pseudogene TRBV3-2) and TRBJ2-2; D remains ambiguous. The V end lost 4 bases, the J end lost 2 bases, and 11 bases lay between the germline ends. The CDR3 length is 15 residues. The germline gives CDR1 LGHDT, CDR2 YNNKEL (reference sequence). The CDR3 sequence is CASSPLLTNTGELFF. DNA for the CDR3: TGTGCCAGCAGCCCCTTGTTGACCAACACCGGGGAGCTGTTTTTT.

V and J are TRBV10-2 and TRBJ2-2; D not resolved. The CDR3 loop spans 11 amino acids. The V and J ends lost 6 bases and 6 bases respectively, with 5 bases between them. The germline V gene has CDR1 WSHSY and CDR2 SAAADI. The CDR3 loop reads CASRESGELFF. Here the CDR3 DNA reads TGCGCCAGCAGGGAATCCGGGGAGCTGTTTTTT.

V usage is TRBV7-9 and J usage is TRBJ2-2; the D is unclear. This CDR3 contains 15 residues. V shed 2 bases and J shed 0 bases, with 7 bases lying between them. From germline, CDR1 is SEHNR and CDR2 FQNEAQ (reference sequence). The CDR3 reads CASSLLGANTGELFF. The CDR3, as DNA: TGTGCCAGCAGCTTACTTGGGGCGAACACCGGGGAGCTGTTTTTT.

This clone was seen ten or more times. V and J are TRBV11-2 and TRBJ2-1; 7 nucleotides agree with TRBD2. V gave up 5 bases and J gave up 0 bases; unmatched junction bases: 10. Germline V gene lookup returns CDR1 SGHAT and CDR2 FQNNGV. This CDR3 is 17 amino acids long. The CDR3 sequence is CASSPPTSVSSYNEQFF. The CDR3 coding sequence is TGTGCCAGCAGCCCTCCTACTAGCGTAAGCTCCTACAATGAGCAGTTCTTC.

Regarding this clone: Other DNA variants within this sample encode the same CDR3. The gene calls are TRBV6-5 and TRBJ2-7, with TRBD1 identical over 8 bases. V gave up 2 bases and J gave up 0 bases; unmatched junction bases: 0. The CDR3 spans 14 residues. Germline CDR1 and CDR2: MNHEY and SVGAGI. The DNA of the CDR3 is TGTGCCAGCAGTTACGGACAGGGCTCCTACGAGCAGTACTTC. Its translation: CASSYGQGSYEQYF.

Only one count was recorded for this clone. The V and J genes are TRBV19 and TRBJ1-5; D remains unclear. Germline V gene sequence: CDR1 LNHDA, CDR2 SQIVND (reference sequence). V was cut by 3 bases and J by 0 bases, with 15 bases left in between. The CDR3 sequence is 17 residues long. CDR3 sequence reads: CASSISLRRYSNQPQHF. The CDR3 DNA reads TGTGCCAGTAGTATTAGTTTGCGGCGGTATAGCAATCAGCCCCAGCATTTT.

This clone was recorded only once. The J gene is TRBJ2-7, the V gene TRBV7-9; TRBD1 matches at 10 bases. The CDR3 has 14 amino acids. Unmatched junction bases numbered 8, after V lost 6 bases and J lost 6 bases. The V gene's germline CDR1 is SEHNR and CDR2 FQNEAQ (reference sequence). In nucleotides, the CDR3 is TGTGCCAGCAGGCTCGGGACAGGGGTGACCGAGCAGTACTTC. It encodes CASRLGTGVTEQYF.

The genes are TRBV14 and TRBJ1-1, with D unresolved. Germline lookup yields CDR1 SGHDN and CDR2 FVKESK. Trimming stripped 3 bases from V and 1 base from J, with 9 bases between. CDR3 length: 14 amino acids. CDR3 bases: TGTGCCAGCAGCCAGACACATAGGAACACTGAAGCTTTCTTT. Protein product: CASSQTHRNTEAFF. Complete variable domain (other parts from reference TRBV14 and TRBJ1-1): EAGVTQFPSHSVIEKGQTVTLRCDPISGHDNLYWYRRVMGKEIKFLLHFVKESKQDESGMPNNRFLAERTGGTYSTLKVQPAELEDSGVYFCASSQTHRNTEAFFGQGTRLTVV.

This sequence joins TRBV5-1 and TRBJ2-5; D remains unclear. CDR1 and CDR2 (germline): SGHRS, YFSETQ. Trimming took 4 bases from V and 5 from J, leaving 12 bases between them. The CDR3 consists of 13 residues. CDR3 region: CASSPENKETQYF. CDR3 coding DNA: TGCGCCAGCAGCCCCGAGAACAAGGAGACCCAGTACTTC.

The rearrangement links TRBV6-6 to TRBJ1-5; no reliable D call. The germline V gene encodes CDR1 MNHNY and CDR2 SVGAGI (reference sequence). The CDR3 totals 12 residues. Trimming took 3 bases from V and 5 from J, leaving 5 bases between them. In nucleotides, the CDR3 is TGTGCCAGCAGTTATCACGATCAGCCCCAGCATTTT. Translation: CASSYHDQPQHF.

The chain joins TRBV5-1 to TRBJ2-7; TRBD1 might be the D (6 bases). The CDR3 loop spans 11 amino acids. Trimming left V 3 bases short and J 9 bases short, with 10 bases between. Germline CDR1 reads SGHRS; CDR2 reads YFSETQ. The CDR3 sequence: CASSSRQVQYF. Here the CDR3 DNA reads TGCGCCAGCAGCTCTAGACAGGTGCAGTACTTC.

The CDR3 sequence is CASSLSDLSGNTIYF. For the CDR3, the DNA is TGTGCCAGCAGCCTTTCGGATCTCTCTGGAAACACCATATATTTT. The V call is TRBV3-1 (or the pseudogene TRBV3-2), the J call TRBJ1-3; D unclear. The CDR3 extends over 15 amino acids. The ends were cut back, 4 bases at V and 0 bases at J, with 10 bases in the middle. Germline CDR1 LGHDT, CDR2 YNNKEL (reference sequence).

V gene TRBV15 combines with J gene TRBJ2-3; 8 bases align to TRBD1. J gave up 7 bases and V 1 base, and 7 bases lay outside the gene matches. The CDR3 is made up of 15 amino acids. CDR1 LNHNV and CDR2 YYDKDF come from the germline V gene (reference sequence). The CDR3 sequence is CATSRGPGGRNTQYF. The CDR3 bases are TGTGCCACCAGCAGAGGGCCAGGGGGCAGGAATACGCAGTATTTT.

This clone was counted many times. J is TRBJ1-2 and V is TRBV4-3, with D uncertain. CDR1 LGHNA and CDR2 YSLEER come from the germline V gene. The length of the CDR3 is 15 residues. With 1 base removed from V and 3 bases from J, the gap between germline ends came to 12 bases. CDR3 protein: CASSQVVVGDYGYTF. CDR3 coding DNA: TGCGCCAGCAGCCAAGTAGTTGTCGGGGACTATGGCTACACCTTC.

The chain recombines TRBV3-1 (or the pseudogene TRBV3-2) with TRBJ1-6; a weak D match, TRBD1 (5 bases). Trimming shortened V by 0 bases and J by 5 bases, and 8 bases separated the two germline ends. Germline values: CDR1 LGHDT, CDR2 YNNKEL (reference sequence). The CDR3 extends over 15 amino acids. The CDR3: CASSQEGVHNSPLHF. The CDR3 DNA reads TGTGCCAGCAGCCAAGAAGGGGTACATAATTCACCCCTCCACTTT.